This T cell receptor beta chain was sequenced in a study of blood T cell repertoires in COVID-19 (dated by TCRdb to the early 2020s). Background for the entire study: Samples covering the acute and convalescent phases of COVID-19 were provided by collaborators in the United States, Italy and Spain. The repertoires were released in a freely available public database intended as a resource for research on the immune response to SARS-CoV-2. Deeply sampled blood TCRbeta repertoires from subjects exposed to, actively infected with, or recovered from COVID-19 were included in the dataset. Where HLA class I and class II types were available, the types were taken from metadata supplied by the sample provider, not from assay-based typing. Samples came from the ongoing ImmuneRACE study (first 160 participants) plus 1,254 subjects from 6 global collaborators. Sample metadata almost always included a de-identified subject ID, COVID-19 status, age in years and sex. The material from the prospective study consisted of cDNA or gDNA derived from T cells, B-cell-depleted T cells, or PBMCs.

TCRbeta CDR3 regions were amplified from genomic DNA by means of the immunoSEQ Assay, a bias-controlled multiplex PCR. Turning to the authors' computational methods: The number of nucleated cells in each sample was estimated by amplification of reference gene primers within the assay. To quantify the absolute abundance of each unique TCRbeta CDR3 rearrangement, sequence reads were collapsed and filtered. For each sample, productive Simpson clonality was calculated as the square root of Simpson's diversity index across productive rearrangements. TCRdb retrieved this table from immuneACCESS and kept in-frame rearrangements only. Not all clones are present; in checked studies, unresolved V genes account for under half, and no reason is known for the remainder. V and J calls and clone size come straight from that table; D and trimming were deduced from the DNA. The sample records about 170,000 clones, about 86% of which are singletons. The top ten clones comprise about 7.3% of the sample.

Whole blood was collected in K2EDTA tubes by collaborating institutions according to the institutions' own protocols. For TCRbeta analysis, collaborator samples were shipped as frozen whole blood, as isolated PBMCs, or as DNA extracted from either sample type. CDR1 and CDR2 are drawn from the germline V gene: SGHRS, YFSETQ. Between the V and J ends, shortened by 1 base and 7 bases respectively, the junction contains 11 bases. Including cysteine and phenylalanine, the CDR3 has 13 amino acids. Only the CDR3 DNA is retained, 39 bases long and in frame from the first base. Findings and caveats that apply to the study as a whole: How much clinical and demographic metadata was included differed by source and by participant, and the metadata was provided uncurated.

With regard to this clone: Its antigen is not yet known. Base-call qualities are not available, and no considerably larger clone is one nucleotide away.

The clonotype comes from a man aged 45-65 years with active or convalescent COVID-19. The chain links TRBV5-1 with TRBJ1-2; the D gene is possibly TRBD1, with 5 bases matching. The sequencing input was peripheral blood. CDR3 protein: CASSLLGVGGYTF. The nucleotide sequence reads TGCGCCAGCAGCTTGTTAGGGGTCGGTGGCTACACCTTC.